A selection of T cell receptor beta chains follows, all from one sample in a study of T cells in localized non-small cell lung cancer. Sequencing was performed with immunoSEQ multiplex PCR; in TCRdb, only in-frame clones are kept and a portion is missing. The sample includes about 2,800 clones, approximately 17% of them seen just once. The sample was lung tumor tissue, taken before any cancer treatment. The receptors derive from a woman aged 35 to 70 with stage II lung adenocarcinoma. CDR3s include the opening cysteine and the closing phenylalanine or tryptophan. D genes are given only for firm matches. Rows give clone size only sometimes, using once, few, many, or a class for an expanded clone.

D gene	V gene	clone size	J gene	CDR3 DNA	CDR3 protein
.	TRBV14	.	TRBJ1-1	TGTGCCAGCAGCCAATTGCCTATGGGCACACTGAACACTGAAGCTTTCTTT	CASSQLPMGTLNTEAFF
TRBD1	TRBV12-5	few	TRBJ1-4	TGTGCCAGCTCCCCTTTGGGACAGGGGGGGGAAAAACTGTTTTTT	CASSPLGQGGEKLFF
.	TRBV9	few	TRBJ2-7	TGTGCCAGCAGCGTAGAACCCCAGAGGGTACACGAGCAGTACTTC	CASSVEPQRVHEQYF
.	TRBV11-3	few	TRBJ1-1	TGTGCCAGCAGCCCCCAGGTTAGGGCAGAGGGCACTGAAGCTTTCTTT	CASSPQVRAEGTEAFF
.	TRBV19	.	TRBJ2-3	TGTGCCAGTAGTTCCTCAGGGGTTACGCAGTATTTT	CASSSSGVTQYF
.	TRBV9	few	TRBJ1-2	TGTGCCAGCAGCGTAGAAGGGACGCAGAACTATGGCTACACCTTC	CASSVEGTQNYGYTF
.	TRBV5-1	few	TRBJ2-3	TGCGCCAGCAGTCCGGACACCACCTCCACAGATACGCAGTATTTT	CASSPDTTSTDTQYF
TRBD1	TRBV5-1	.	TRBJ1-1	TGCGCCAGCAGCCAAGGGGGCGTCGGTGGCACTGAAGCTTTCTTT	CASSQGGVGGTEAFF
TRBD2	TRBV14	.	TRBJ2-2	TGTGCCAGCAGCCCGCTAGCGGGAGTCACCGGGGAGCTGTTTTTT	CASSPLAGVTGELFF
.	TRBV7-2	medium-sized	TRBJ1-5	TGTGCTAGCAGCTTAGGGGAGAATCAGCCCCAGCATTTT	CASSLGENQPQHF
.	TRBV6-8	.	TRBJ2-5	TGTGCCAGCAGTTACGGACGGAAAGAGACCCAGTACTTC	CASSYGRKETQYF
.	TRBV9	few	TRBJ1-1	TGTGCCAGCAGCCCACTGAGGTTCGACACTGAAGCTTTCTTT	CASSPLRFDTEAFF
TRBD2	TRBV11-3	.	TRBJ2-1	TGTGCCAGCAGCTTTCGACTAGCGGGGGGCCACCGAAACAATGAGCAGTTCTTC	CASSFRLAGGHRNNEQFF
.	TRBV30	.	TRBJ1-2	TGTGCCTGGAGGTCTCCCTCCCGGGGCCCTATTCGGCTGCATGGCTACACCTTC	CAWRSPSRGPIRLHGYTF
TRBD1	TRBV5-1	.	TRBJ1-1	TGCGCCAGCAGCTTGGCGGGACAGGGTTGGACTGAAGCTTTCTTT	CASSLAGQGWTEAFF
.	TRBV11-3	hyperexpanded	TRBJ1-1	TGTGCCAGCAGCCAACCACAGGGCGTGGACACTGAAGCTTTCTTT	CASSQPQGVDTEAFF
.	TRBV9	few	TRBJ1-2	TGTGCCAGCACAGAGAGATCGATGGGAGGCTACACCTTC	CASTERSMGGYTF
TRBD1	TRBV5-1	.	TRBJ2-7	TGCGCCAGCAGCCTACGGGCGGGACAGGGTTACGAGCAGTACTTC	CASSLRAGQGYEQYF
.	TRBV11-3	.	TRBJ2-7	TGTGCCAGCAGCTTGTTTTCTCTCGGGGGCTACGAGCAGTACTTC	CASSLFSLGGYEQYF
.	TRBV5-1	.	TRBJ2-2	TGCGCCAGCGGTGGGGGGACCAACACCGGGGAGCTGTTTTTT	CASGGGTNTGELFF
.	TRBV28	.	TRBJ2-1	TGTGCCAGCAGTTTAAGAGGATACAATGAGCAGTTCTTC	CASSLRGYNEQFF
.	TRBV28	few	TRBJ1-3	TGTGCCAGCAGGAGGGGATTCTCTGGAAACACCATATATTTT	CASRRGFSGNTIYF